This entry lists 9 T cell receptor beta chains sequenced from one sample in a study of breast tumors, draining lymph nodes, adjacent tissues. A single record per CDR3 protein comes from TCRdb applying MiXCR to the multiplex PCR reads. The repertoire consists of 250,000 or so distinct CDR3 sequences, with 30% to 35% occurring once and the leading ten covering roughly 1.2%. Samples came from axillary lymph nodes draining the breast cancer. The sequenced material came from axillary lymph node tissue. Receptors originate from a female donor with breast cancer. Some clones in this sample may be carry-over from other donors' samples.

This clonotype was found a few times. The chain joins TRBV5-6 to TRBJ2-5; D is uncertain. CDR3 length: 11 amino acids. Germline CDR1 SGHDT, CDR2 YYEEEE. V was pared by 7 bases and J by 5 bases, with 9 bases between. The CDR3 nucleotides read TGTGCCAGCCTGGACGGGGAGACCCAGTACTTC. It codes for CASLDGETQYF. The full variable domain, rest sourced from reference TRBV5-6 and TRBJ2-5, is DAGVTQSPTHLIKTRGQQVTLRCSPKSGHDTVSWYQQALGQGPQFIFQYYEEEERQRGNFPDRFSGHQFPNYSSELNVNALLLGDSALYLCASLDGETQYFGPGTRLLVL.

The sample holds many counts of this clonotype. This chain joins TRBV15 and TRBJ1-5, with D unclear. The CDR3 is 16 amino acids. Germline loops: CDR1 LNHNV, CDR2 YYDKDF (reference sequence). The V gene lost 1 base and the J gene lost 3 bases, with 13 bases spanning the gap. CDR3 in DNA: TGTGCCACCAGCAGAGGAGGCACAAATGACAATCAGCCCCAGCATTTT. Encoded protein: CATSRGGTNDNQPQHF. Full variable domain (outside the CDR3, taken from reference TRBV15 and TRBJ1-5): DAMVIQNPRYQVTQFGKPVTLSCSQTLNHNVMYWYQQKSSQAPKLLFHYYDKDFNNEADTPDNFQSRRPNTSFCFLDIRSPGLGDTAMYLCATSRGGTNDNQPQHFGDGTRLSIL.

In its sample, this clonotype was seen many times. This chain uses TRBV12-3 or TRBV12-4 with TRBJ2-7, with 9 bases matching TRBD2. This CDR3 contains 15 residues. The trim removed 7 bases at V and 6 bases at J, leaving 13 bases unmatched. The CDR3 loop reads CASTPRGSGSVEQYF. The CDR3 DNA reads TGTGCCAGCACCCCCCGGGGTAGCGGGAGCGTCGAGCAGTACTTC.

Concerning this clonotype itself: A much more abundant neighbour one base away suggests this may be a read error. In this CDR3 the conserved last residue, phenylalanine or tryptophan, is missing, so a read error is likely. Here the CDR3 DNA reads TGTGCCAGCAGCTTAGGGAGTAGCAGCGATGAGCAGTTCCTC. This encodes CASSLGSSSDEQFL. V usage is TRBV7-9 and J usage is TRBJ2-1; D is uncertain. CDR3 length equals 14 residues. Trimming pared 1 base from V and 8 bases from J, leaving 12 bases between. Germline assignment: CDR1 SEHNR and CDR2 FQNEAQ (reference sequence).

The J gene is TRBJ2-1, the V gene TRBV6-2 or TRBV6-3; 9 bases align to TRBD2. J lost 2 bases, V lost 5 bases, and 7 bases had no gene match. The germline gives CDR1 MNHEY, CDR2 SVGEGT. CDR3 length equals 16 residues. CDR3 nucleotide sequence: TGTGCCAGCAGTCCCCCCCTAGCGGGAACCTACAATGAGCAGTTCTTC. Translated, it gives CASSPPLAGTYNEQFF.

In this sample, this clonotype turned up many times. The chain employs TRBV10-2 and TRBJ1-2, with D maybe TRBD1 (5 bases). The CDR3 sequence is 14 residues long. Per the germline V gene, CDR1 is WSHSY and CDR2 is SAAADI. V gave up 0 bases and J gave up 6 bases, with 11 bases separating them. The CDR3 reads CASSESPRDHGYTF. DNA for the CDR3: TGCGCCAGCAGTGAGTCGCCCAGGGACCATGGCTACACCTTC.

This clonotype was recorded at least ten times. The DNA for the CDR3 is TGCGCCAGCAGCTTGACAAATCCGGCGTATGGCTACACCTTC. The encoded protein is CASSLTNPAYGYTF. V and J are TRBV5-1 and TRBJ1-2; D remains ambiguous. Trimming shortened V by 1 base and J by 5 bases, and 12 bases separated the two germline ends. The CDR3 runs 14 residues. Germline CDR1 reads SGHRS; CDR2 reads YFSETQ.

This clonotype was detected only once. The CDR3 end shows no conserved phenylalanine or tryptophan, and so a read error is likely. The chain couples TRBV18 to TRBJ2-7, with 8 bases identical to TRBD1. Unmatched junction bases numbered 6, after V lost 6 bases and J lost 5 bases. The CDR3 runs to 13 residues. CDR1 and CDR2 (germline): KGHSH, LQKENI. This chain's CDR3 is CASSPSGQDEQYL. CDR3 sequence (DNA): TGTGCCAGCTCTCCATCGGGACAGGACGAGCAGTACCTC.

A remark on this clonotype: A much larger clone sits a single nucleotide away, making a read error possible. V usage is TRBV14 and J usage is TRBJ2-1; D perhaps matches TRBD2 (6 bases). The germline CDR1 and CDR2 sequences are SGHDN and FVKESK. The CDR3 is 15 amino acids. CDR3 sequence reads: CASNQVPSEINEQFF. The CDR3 bases are TGTGCCAGCAACCAAGTCCCTAGCGAGATAAATGAGCAGTTCTTC.